The entry that follows covers one TCR beta chain sequence. TCRB CDR3 was amplified from 2 ug genomic DNA or less. Measured with immunoSEQ multiplex PCR; TCRdb has only the in-frame clones, and not every one. The sample consists of 110,000 or so clones, 90% of them appearing once. Regarding time point: after dendritic cell vaccination, including at tumor progression/relapse. Patients had residual fresh-frozen tumor tissue and more than two years of survival data. These data originate in a study of glioma-infiltrating T cells after dendritic cell vaccination. Looking at the study overall: Dendritic cells derived from monocytes and pulsed with autologous tumor lysate formed the vaccine.

The CDR3 spans 15 residues. Germline V gives CDR1 SEHNR, CDR2 FQNEAQ (reference sequence). J lost 1 base, V lost 3 bases, and 5 bases had no gene match. This TCR derives from a human donor with glioblastoma. Source: blood, taken after dendritic cell vaccination. The J gene is TRBJ1-2, the V gene TRBV7-9; 7 bases match TRBD1. The CDR3 sequence is CASSFWDRFNYGYTF. The CDR3 DNA sequence: TGTGCCAGCAGCTTTTGGGACAGATTTAACTATGGCTACACCTTC.